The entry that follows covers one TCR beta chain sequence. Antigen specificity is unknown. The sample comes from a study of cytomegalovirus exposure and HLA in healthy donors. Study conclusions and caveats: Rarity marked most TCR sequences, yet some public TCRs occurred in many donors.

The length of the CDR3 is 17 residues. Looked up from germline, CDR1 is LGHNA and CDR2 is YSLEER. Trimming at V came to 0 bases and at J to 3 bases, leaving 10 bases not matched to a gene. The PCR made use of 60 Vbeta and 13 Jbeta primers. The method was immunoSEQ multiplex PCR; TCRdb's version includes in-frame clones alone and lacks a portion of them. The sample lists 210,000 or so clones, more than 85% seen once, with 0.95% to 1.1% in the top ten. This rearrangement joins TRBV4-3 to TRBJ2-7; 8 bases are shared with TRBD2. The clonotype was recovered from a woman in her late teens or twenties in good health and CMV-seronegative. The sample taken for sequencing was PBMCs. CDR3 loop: CASSQDAATGGVYEQYF. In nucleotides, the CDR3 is TGCGCCAGCAGCCAAGATGCGGCCACGGGGGGGGTCTACGAGCAGTACTTC.